Listed below are T cell receptor beta chains from one sample, sequenced in a study of human T cells and chemical hapten exposure. MiXCR was run by TCRdb on the 5' RACE reads, yielding one entry per CDR3 protein. The table has roughly 81,000 distinct CDR3 sequences, about a sixth seen once. The origin of the receptors is a female donor in good health. Each CDR3 is given with its conserved first and last residue. A D gene is named only where the DNA matches it firmly. Rows may omit the clone size; those that give it use once, few, many or a size class.

size	D	length	V	J	CDR3	DNA
NA	NA	14	TRBV2	TRBJ2-2	CASGRGQGLGELFF	TGTGCCAGCGGGAGAGGTCAGGGCCTTGGGGAGCTGTTTTTT
few	TRBD1	15	TRBV20-1	TRBJ1-1	CSALYGTGKNTEAFF	TGCAGTGCCCTCTATGGGACAGGGAAGAACACTGAAGCTTTCTTT
few	NA	16	TRBV5-4	TRBJ2-3	CASSPWRGPITDTQYF	TGTGCCAGCAGTCCCTGGCGAGGGCCCATCACAGATACGCAGTATTTT
NA	TRBD1	16	TRBV11-2	TRBJ2-3	CASSLQGAPGLDTQYF	TGTGCCAGCAGCCTACAGGGGGCCCCGGGTTTGGATACGCAGTATTTT
few	NA	12	TRBV29-1	TRBJ1-1	CSVEHRNTEAFF	TGCAGCGTTGAACACCGGAACACTGAAGCTTTCTTT
few	NA	15	TRBV9	TRBJ2-3	CASSVSADDTDTQYF	TGTGCCAGCAGCGTCTCAGCGGATGACACAGATACGCAGTATTTT
few	NA	14	TRBV3-1	TRBJ1-4	CASSLGRHNEKLFF	TGTGCCAGCAGCCTTGGACGGCATAATGAAAAACTGTTTTTT
few	TRBD2	14	TRBV12-3/TRBV12-4	TRBJ2-3	CASSFSGQGDTQYF	TGTGCCAGCAGTTTTAGCGGGCAAGGGGATACGCAGTATTTT
NA	NA	14	TRBV27	TRBJ2-1	CASIGGGPYNEQFF	TGTGCCAGCATAGGAGGGGGCCCCTACAATGAGCAGTTCTTC
NA	NA	14	TRBV6-1	TRBJ1-1	CASRIWVESTEAFF	TGTGCCAGCCGAATTTGGGTGGAAAGCACTGAAGCTTTCTTT
few	TRBD1	15	TRBV5-1	TRBJ2-1	CASSLRQGTGNEQFF	TGCGCCAGCAGCTTGAGACAGGGGACGGGCAATGAGCAGTTCTTC
NA	TRBD2	14	TRBV30	TRBJ2-3	CAWSLGGGRDTQYF	TGTGCCTGGAGTCTAGGCGGGGGGCGGGATACGCAGTATTTT
few	NA	13	TRBV12-3/TRBV12-4	TRBJ1-5	CASSLVDNQPQHF	TGTGCCAGCAGTTTAGTGGATAATCAGCCCCAGCATTTT
NA	TRBD2	15	TRBV30	TRBJ2-3	CAWRLSGTSVDTQYF	TGTGCCTGGCGCCTCTCCGGGACTAGCGTGGATACGCAGTATTTT
NA	NA	16	TRBV4-3	TRBJ2-3	CASSRDRDNPTDTQYF	TGCGCCAGCAGCCGGGACCGGGACAATCCCACAGATACGCAGTATTTT
NA	NA	12	TRBV29-1	TRBJ2-7	CSVVYADYEQYF	TGCAGCGTTGTTTACGCCGACTACGAGCAGTACTTC
few	NA	16	TRBV11-2	TRBJ1-2	CASSPTGRGYAYGYTF	TGTGCCAGCAGCCCCACAGGCCGCGGCTATGCGTATGGCTACACCTTC
few	NA	13	TRBV27	TRBJ2-3	CASSPSWQDTQYF	TGTGCCAGCAGCCCCAGCTGGCAAGATACGCAGTATTTT
many	TRBD1	14	TRBV20-1	TRBJ1-1	CSARRTDRYTEAFF	TGCAGTGCTAGAAGAACGGACAGGTACACTGAAGCTTTCTTT
many	NA	12	TRBV3-1	TRBJ2-7	CASSHRVNEQYF	TGTGCCAGCAGCCACCGGGTAAACGAGCAGTACTTC
many	NA	14	TRBV7-2	TRBJ2-3	CASTLVWSGDTQYF	TGTGCCAGCACTCTAGTCTGGTCGGGAGATACGCAGTATTTT
NA	TRBD1	14	TRBV29-1	TRBJ1-2	CSAIYRGHLSGYTF	TGCAGCGCGATATACAGGGGGCATCTCTCTGGCTACACCTTC
few	TRBD2	13	TRBV28	TRBJ2-1	CASRTSGGDEQFF	TGTGCCAGCAGGACTAGCGGGGGGGATGAGCAGTTCTTC
NA	TRBD1	14	TRBV28	TRBJ1-6	CASSLGTGAPPLHF	TGTGCCAGCAGTTTGGGGACAGGGGCACCTCCCCTCCACTTT
NA	TRBD2	16	TRBV28	TRBJ2-3	CASSFPSSGGADTQYF	TGTGCCAGCAGTTTCCCCTCTAGCGGGGGGGCAGATACGCAGTATTTT
many	NA	13	TRBV29-1	TRBJ2-1	CSVEGRGRNEQFF	TGCAGCGTTGAGGGCAGGGGGAGGAATGAGCAGTTCTTC
NA	NA	17	TRBV20-1	TRBJ1-5	CSARGGGQLGSNQPQHF	TGCAGTGCTAGAGGGGGGGGACAACTGGGGAGCAATCAGCCCCAGCATTTT
many	TRBD2	16	TRBV3-1	TRBJ2-3	CASSQPAGAGTDTQYF	TGTGCCAGCAGCCAACCTGCGGGAGCGGGCACAGATACGCAGTATTTT
NA	TRBD2	16	TRBV3-1	TRBJ2-7	CASSQAEAGPLGEQYF	TGTGCCAGCAGCCAAGCTGAAGCGGGACCCCTAGGTGAGCAGTACTTC
few	NA	15	TRBV30	TRBJ1-5	CAWSVGRNSNQPQHF	TGTGCCTGGAGTGTAGGCAGGAATAGCAATCAGCCCCAGCATTTT
few	NA	12	TRBV29-1	TRBJ2-7	CSVLDGTQEQYF	TGCAGTGTACTGGACGGGACTCAAGAGCAGTACTTC
NA	TRBD1	16	TRBV28	TRBJ2-3	CASSLVAGGSADTQYF	TGTGCCAGCAGTTTGGTGGCAGGGGGTAGCGCAGATACGCAGTATTTT
NA	TRBD2	16	TRBV19	TRBJ2-3	CASSIQTSGGTSTQYF	TGTGCCAGTAGTATCCAAACTAGCGGGGGGACTAGTACGCAGTATTTT
NA	TRBD1	15	TRBV13	TRBJ2-3	CASSGRTGRADTQYF	TGTGCCAGCAGCGGACGGACAGGGCGCGCAGATACGCAGTATTTT
few	TRBD1	16	TRBV27	TRBJ2-7	CASSLRGQGEIYEQYF	TGTGCCAGCAGTTTGAGAGGGCAGGGGGAGATTTACGAGCAGTACTTC
NA	NA	13	TRBV7-2	TRBJ1-4	CASSLRLNEKLFF	TGTGCCAGCAGCTTACGGTTGAATGAAAAACTGTTTTTT
NA	NA	15	TRBV6-1	TRBJ2-2	CASSEEPTNTGELFF	TGTGCCAGCAGTGAAGAGCCGACAAACACCGGGGAGCTGTTTTTT
NA	NA	14	TRBV20-1	TRBJ2-7	CSARAPRGPYEQYF	TGCAGTGCTAGAGCCCCTCGGGGACCCTACGAGCAGTACTTC
few	NA	15	TRBV12-3/TRBV12-4	TRBJ2-1	CASGNPGISYNEQFF	TGTGCCAGCGGTAATCCGGGTATCTCCTACAATGAGCAGTTCTTC
NA	NA	13	TRBV6-4	TRBJ2-4	CASTRGAKNIQYF	TGTGCCAGCACCAGAGGAGCCAAAAACATTCAGTACTTC
many	NA	12	TRBV20-1	TRBJ2-7	CSAMLGAYEQYF	TGCAGTGCTATGTTGGGGGCCTACGAGCAGTACTTC
NA	TRBD2	14	TRBV7-2	TRBJ2-4	CASSGAGGSNIQYF	TGTGCCAGCAGCGGGGCGGGGGGTTCTAACATTCAGTACTTC
NA	NA	14	TRBV7-9	TRBJ1-1	CASSPSRGATEAFF	TGTGCCAGCAGCCCTTCAAGGGGGGCGACTGAAGCTTTCTTT
NA	NA	13	TRBV6-1	TRBJ1-6	CASSEQERSPLHF	TGTGCCAGCAGTGAACAGGAGAGGTCACCCCTCCACTTT
many	NA	15	TRBV19	TRBJ1-5	CASRTSDLSNQPQHF	TGTGCCAGTAGGACGTCAGACCTTAGCAATCAGCCCCAGCATTTT
few	TRBD1	14	TRBV5-1	TRBJ2-5	CASRSGTGDETQYF	TGCGCCAGCAGGTCCGGGACAGGGGATGAGACCCAGTACTTC
NA	NA	15	TRBV12-3/TRBV12-4	TRBJ2-2	CASSSTGFGAGELFF	NA
once	NA	13	TRBV20-1	TRBJ1-4	CSALGPNNEKLFF	TGCAGTGCCTTGGGACCTAACAATGAAAAACTGTTTTTT
few	TRBD2	15	TRBV7-2	TRBJ2-1	CASSPLAGGYSEQFF	TGTGCCAGCAGCCCCTTGGCGGGGGGCTACAGTGAGCAGTTCTTC
NA	NA	14	TRBV4-1	TRBJ2-1	CASSQEGGGNEQFF	TGCGCCAGCAGCCAAGAAGGGGGGGGCAATGAGCAGTTCTTC
NA	TRBD2	14	TRBV7-2	TRBJ2-1	CASSLAGGVDEQFF	TGTGCCAGCAGCTTAGCGGGGGGGGTGGATGAGCAGTTCTTC
few	TRBD1	15	TRBV6-4	TRBJ1-6	CASSRTGVNNSPLHF	TGTGCCAGCAGCCGGACAGGGGTGAATAATTCACCCCTCCACTTT
NA	TRBD1	13	TRBV29-1	TRBJ2-7	CSATRDRVSEQYF	TGCAGCGCAACCCGGGACAGGGTCTCCGAGCAGTACTTC
NA	NA	15	TRBV7-9	TRBJ1-3	CASSQQLYSGNTIYF	TGTGCCAGCAGCCAACAGCTTTACTCTGGAAACACCATATATTTT
few	NA	13	TRBV9	TRBJ2-1	CATSWDGKSEQFF	TGTGCCACCAGCTGGGACGGAAAAAGTGAGCAGTTCTTC
few	TRBD2	19	TRBV7-2	TRBJ2-7	CASTSYKRTSGGPRDEQYF	TGTGCCAGCACCTCTTATAAAAGAACTAGCGGGGGGCCCCGGGACGAGCAGTACTTC
few	NA	16	TRBV7-9	TRBJ2-1	CASSLAPGPQANEQFF	TGTGCCAGCAGCCTAGCACCGGGACCCCAGGCCAATGAGCAGTTCTTC
few	NA	14	TRBV20-1	TRBJ2-1	CSARPPGSGHEQFF	TGCAGTGCTAGACCCCCTGGTTCGGGCCACGAGCAGTTCTTC
many	TRBD1	14	TRBV20-1	TRBJ2-7	CSARDRTGLYEQYF	TGCAGTGCTAGAGATCGGACAGGCCTCTACGAGCAGTACTTC
few	TRBD2	19	TRBV7-8	TRBJ2-2	CASSLVDYSGGANTGELFF	TGTGCCAGCAGCTTGGTGGACTATAGCGGGGGGGCGAACACCGGGGAGCTGTTTTTT